This T cell receptor (beta chain) was obtained from a study of PD-1 blockade in classical Hodgkin lymphoma. Points from the study as a whole: Any patient who commenced nivolumab under 1 year after ASCT was excluded. By C4D1, diversity of CD4+ TCRs had risen significantly, whereas that of CD8+ TCRs had not.

Every patient had relapsed following autologous stem cell transplantation, and cohorts differed in brentuximab vedotin exposure. The patients, who had relapsed/refractory classical Hodgkin lymphoma, achieved best responses of complete response, partial response or progressive disease. This clone was recorded only once. Its target is unknown. TCRdb's copy holds only in-frame clones and misses some; the assay was immunoSEQ multiplex PCR. The sample shows about 43,000 clones, approximately 70% of them seen only once. Specimen: peripheral blood mononuclear cells (PBMCs), collected before the second cycle of nivolumab. The receptor's source is a human donor with classical Hodgkin lymphoma.

CDR3 sequence (DNA): TGTGCCAGCAGCTTACAGGGTAACGGAAAACTGTTTTTT. Translating it yields CASSLQGNGKLFF. V usage is TRBV7-2 and J usage is TRBJ1-4; a possible D gene is TRBD1 (5 bases). The ends were cut back, 2 bases at V and 10 bases at J, with 11 bases in the middle. CDR1 SGHTA and CDR2 FQGNSA come from the germline V gene. The CDR3 contains 13 residues.